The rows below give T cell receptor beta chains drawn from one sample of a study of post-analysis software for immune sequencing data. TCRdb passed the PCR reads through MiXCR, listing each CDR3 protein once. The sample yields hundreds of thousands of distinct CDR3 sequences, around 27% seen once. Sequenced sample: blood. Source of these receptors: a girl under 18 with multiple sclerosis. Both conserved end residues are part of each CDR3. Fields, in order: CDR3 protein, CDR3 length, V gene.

CDR3: CASSLVGAGIWLSDEQFF
length: 18
V: TRBV7-6

CDR3: CASRRTLNRDYGYTF
length: 15
V: TRBV27

CDR3: CASSKSIEGLYYEQYF
length: 16
V: TRBV6-2/TRBV6-3

CDR3: CASSRSGSGTSEQYF
length: 15
V: TRBV9

CDR3: CASSPTVGKNIQYF
length: 14
V: TRBV27

CDR3: CASSERWSSYNEQFF
length: 15
V: TRBV5-1

CDR3: CASSYDTGPGANVLTF
length: 16
V: TRBV6-5

CDR3: CSARPLTSGSTDTQYF
length: 16
V: TRBV20-1

CDR3: CSVEGGSTDTQYF
length: 13
V: TRBV29-1

CDR3: CASSSAGTSYQPQHF
length: 15
V: TRBV11-2

CDR3: CATSDSGLQPQHF
length: 13
V: TRBV24-1

CDR3: CASSLEAFRLANPYNEQFF
length: 19
V: TRBV11-2

CDR3: CASREGPYNEQFF
length: 13
V: TRBV6-5

CDR3: CTIRTGTDYEQYF
length: 13
V: TRBV10-3

CDR3: CASSPRRELEYF
length: 12
V: TRBV18

CDR3: CSAPGLVGNEQFF
length: 13
V: TRBV20-1

CDR3: CSARFYNEQFF
length: 11
V: TRBV20-1

CDR3: CASSRDRGSTYEQYF
length: 15
V: TRBV4-3

CDR3: CASSLIASRMDEQFF
length: 15
V: TRBV7-2

CDR3: CASASRKETQYF
length: 12
V: TRBV13

CDR3: CASSLLAGGLNEQFF
length: 15
V: TRBV5-1

CDR3: CASSPRGRSGSYNEQFF
length: 17
V: TRBV7-2

CDR3: CASTRGGAGNYGYTF
length: 15
V: TRBV7-2

CDR3: CASSQQSYNEQFF
length: 13
V: TRBV3-1

CDR3: CASSFQAGGGRDEQYF
length: 16
V: TRBV5-1

CDR3: CSAVQAEQYF
length: 10
V: TRBV20-1

CDR3: CASSLTPSYEQYF
length: 13
V: TRBV7-2

CDR3: CASSGGRVYGYTF
length: 13
V: TRBV11-2

CDR3: CATSDQGLAGGTGELFF
length: 17
V: TRBV24-1

CDR3: CASSSRTVASTDTQYF
length: 16
V: TRBV5-1

CDR3: CASSLDSGEVSNEQFF
length: 16
V: TRBV7-8

CDR3: CASSQTESGRWYEQFF
length: 16
V: TRBV4-3

CDR3: CSERSATGELFF
length: 12
V: TRBV20-1

CDR3: CASSLSGTSPHNEQFF
length: 16
V: TRBV11-2

CDR3: CASSYLKGTYNEQFF
length: 15
V: TRBV6-5

CDR3: CASIEGAGNYEQYF
length: 14
V: TRBV6-5

CDR3: CASSQDLSVAGVNEQFF
length: 17
V: TRBV3-1

CDR3: CASSPFGSARYNEQFF
length: 16
V: TRBV7-2

CDR3: CSVEDRGTIQYF
length: 12
V: TRBV29-1

CDR3: CAIGGRNEQYF
length: 11
V: TRBV10-3

CDR3: CSASGGAYNEQFF
length: 13
V: TRBV20-1

CDR3: CSARIAGRSYGYTF
length: 14
V: TRBV20-1

CDR3: CASLISAGSHEQFF
length: 14
V: TRBV7-3

CDR3: CASSYPQGANTGELFF
length: 16
V: TRBV13

CDR3: CASGGGDTQYF
length: 11
V: TRBV7-9

CDR3: CASSTGGQGAFF
length: 12
V: TRBV12-3/TRBV12-4